This record concerns one T cell receptor (beta chain) sequence. The antigen remains undetermined. The entry originates in a study of Ad26.COV2.S vaccination and SARS-CoV-2 variants. Study-wide background: Intramuscular Ad26.COV2.S at 5x10^10 or 1x10^11 viral particles. The study's findings and limits: Spike-specific TCR breadth was greater in vaccine than placebo recipients. Vaccine recipients and placebo recipients showed similar non-spike TCR breadth.

This CDR3 is built from 13 residues. Germline values: CDR1 GTSNPN, CDR2 SVGIG (reference sequence). V shed 4 bases, J shed 4 bases, and the junction held 2 bases outside the gene matches. Specified treatment: 19 received Ad26.COV2.S at low or high dose, single or two shots; roughly 5 received placebo; per-sample allocation not given. Samples were taken on day 63 after the first vaccine or placebo injection. Built on an Ad26 vector, the vaccine expressed Wuhan-strain SARS-CoV-2 spike. Sequenced by immunoSEQ multiplex PCR; TCRdb stores in-frame clones only, minus some. The data hold fewer than 500,000 clones, with 90% observed a single time.

This chain uses TRBV30 with TRBJ2-3, with TRBD2 matching over 10 bases. This TCR was sampled from a person between 18 and 65 years old who received the Ad26.COV2.S COVID-19 vaccine or a placebo. Sample: peripheral blood, taken in a trial of Ad26.COV2.S vaccine versus placebo. DNA of the CDR3: TGTGCCTGGACGACTAGCGGGTCAGATACGCAGTATTTT. It codes for CAWTTSGSDTQYF.